One sample yielded the 18 T cell receptor beta chains listed below, sequenced in a study of OX40 agonist ivuxolimab in advanced cancers. Produced via immunoSEQ multiplex PCR; TCRdb's table is partial and in-frame only. The sample holds over 20,000 clones, around 84% seen once. Sequences were derived from CD4+ or CD8+ T cells sorted from blood, sampled in a trial of the OX40 agonist ivuxolimab. These receptors came from an adult with an advanced solid tumor such as melanoma, head and neck, liver or kidney cancer.

The chain employs TRBV4-1 and TRBJ2-1; D might be TRBD2 (6 bases). CDR3 length: 13 residues. The V gene lost 5 bases and the J gene lost 6 bases, with 11 bases spanning the gap. Germline V CDR1 and CDR2: MGHRA, YSYEKL. The CDR3 DNA reads TGCGCCAGCAGCGAAGCGGAGGGCAATGAGCAGTTCTTC. Residues: CASSEAEGNEQFF.

The gene calls are TRBV15 and TRBJ1-1; D not certain. Per the germline V gene, CDR1 is LNHNV and CDR2 is YYDKDF (reference sequence). The CDR3 covers 12 residues. Trimming removed 5 bases from V and 0 bases from J, with 4 bases in between. CDR3 coding DNA: TGTGCCACCAGCGATGTGAACACTGAAGCTTTCTTT. It encodes CATSDVNTEAFF.

The rearrangement links TRBV29-1 to TRBJ1-2, with 7 bases aligning to TRBD1. There are 13 residues in the CDR3. The germline CDR1 and CDR2 sequences are SQVTM and ANQGSEA. V shed 3 bases, J shed 4 bases, and the junction held 5 bases outside the gene matches. In DNA form, the CDR3 reads TGCAGCGTTGACAGGGGGTCCTCCTATGGCTACACCTTC. This encodes CSVDRGSSYGYTF.

The chain links TRBV4-3 to TRBJ1-1, with 7 bases that match TRBD1. Germline-derived CDR1 and CDR2 are LGHNA and YSLEER. V shed 4 bases, J shed 5 bases, and the junction held 4 bases outside the gene matches. This CDR3 comprises 13 residues. CDR3 DNA sequence: TGCGCCAGCAGCCGTGCAGGGGGGACTGAAGCTTTCTTT. Protein sequence: CASSRAGGTEAFF.

The chain is built from TRBV15 and TRBJ1-1; D remains ambiguous. The germline V gene has CDR1 LNHNV and CDR2 YYDKDF (reference sequence). The CDR3 is made up of 14 amino acids. The ends were cut back, 0 bases at V and 3 bases at J, with 8 bases in the middle. DNA for the CDR3: TGTGCCACCAGCAGAGATCATACCTACACTGAAGCTTTCTTT. It encodes CATSRDHTYTEAFF.

A note on this clone: One junction end disagrees with the germline gene, perhaps due to a read error. This chain links TRBV5-3 with TRBJ2-7, with 7 bases aligning to TRBD2. TRBV5-3 is sorted into the ORF group, with uncertain function. The CDR3 length is 15 residues. CDR3 DNA: TGTGCCAGCAGCTTCTCCGGGGCGGGGGACTACGAGCAGTACTTC. This encodes CASSFSGAGDYEQYF.

This rearrangement joins TRBV7-9 to TRBJ2-2; perhaps D is TRBD1 or TRBD2 (6 bases each). This CDR3 has 17 amino acids. Between the trimmed V and J ends, which lost 5 bases and 5 bases, there was a span of 21 bases. Germline V CDR1 and CDR2: SEHNR, FQNEAQ (reference sequence). The CDR3 loop reads CASSAEGGQGRTGELFF. CDR3 nucleotide sequence: TGTGCCAGCAGCGCAGAGGGGGGTCAGGGCCGAACCGGGGAGCTGTTTTTT. Complete variable domain (other parts from reference TRBV7-9 and TRBJ2-2): DTGVSQNPRHKITKRGQNVTFRCDPISEHNRLYWYRQTLGQGPEFLTYFQNEAQLEKSRLLSDRFSAERPKGSFSTLEIQRTEQGDSAMYLCASSAEGGQGRTGELFFGEGSRLTVL.

CDR3 nucleotide sequence: TGTGCCAGCAGTGGGGAGGCCCTACTAAGGCATGAGCAGTTCTTC. It encodes CASSGEALLRHEQFF. The rearrangement links TRBV6-6 to TRBJ2-1; D is perhaps TRBD2 (6 bases). The CDR3 is 15 amino acids. With 5 bases removed from V and 8 bases from J, the gap between germline ends came to 19 bases. The germline CDR1 and CDR2 sequences are MNHNY and SVGAGI (reference sequence).

V gene TRBV13 combines with J gene TRBJ2-7; TRBD1 matches 9 bases. The CDR3 has 13 residues. Trimming removed 3 bases from V and 4 bases from J; junction bases left unmatched: 1. CDR1 and CDR2 (germline): PRHDT, FYEKMQ (reference sequence). This CDR3 reads CASSLGQGYEQYF. In DNA, the CDR3 is TGTGCCAGCAGCTTGGGACAGGGATACGAGCAGTACTTC.

This chain links TRBV5-1 with TRBJ2-6; D not certain. The V gene lost 4 bases and the J gene lost 0 bases, with 14 bases spanning the gap. The CDR3 sequence is 17 residues long. CDR1 is SGHRS, CDR2 YFSETQ, per germline. CDR3 residues: CASSPEMGSSGANVLTF. The DNA for the CDR3 is TGCGCCAGCAGCCCCGAAATGGGTAGCTCTGGGGCCAACGTCCTGACTTTC.

The chain has TRBV7-8 and TRBJ1-2; D possibly corresponds to TRBD1 (6 bases). The CDR3 is 17 amino acids. From germline, CDR1 is SGHVS and CDR2 FQNEAQ. V was clipped by 0 bases and J by 4 bases, with 18 bases between them. The CDR3 protein is CASSLARGVSPFYGYTF. Here the CDR3 DNA reads TGTGCCAGCAGCTTAGCAAGGGGGGTTTCCCCGTTCTATGGCTACACCTTC.

The chain is built from TRBV7-8 and TRBJ1-1; TRBD1 is a possible D gene (6 bases). Per germline, CDR1 SGHVS and CDR2 FQNEAQ. V was shortened by 3 bases and J by 4 bases, with 12 bases between the two germline ends. This CDR3 contains 14 residues. Here the CDR3 DNA reads TGTGCCAGCAGCTTTCCGGACAGCTTCACTGAAGCTTTCTTT. It is translated as CASSFPDSFTEAFF.

The chain employs TRBV19 and TRBJ2-1; no firm D call. Germline lookup yields CDR1 LNHDA and CDR2 SQIVND (reference sequence). The CDR3 covers 13 residues. V gave up 3 bases and J gave up 3 bases, with 6 bases separating them. CDR3 sequence: CASSMGNYNEQFF. CDR3 nucleotide sequence: TGTGCCAGTAGTATGGGCAACTACAATGAGCAGTTCTTC.

The chain is built from TRBV5-5 and TRBJ1-1; no clear D. Trimming shortened V by 1 base and J by 1 base, and 17 bases separated the two germline ends. This CDR3 has 17 amino acids. CDR1 and CDR2 (germline): SGHKS, YYEKEE (reference sequence). The CDR3, as DNA: TGTGCCAGCAGCTTGAAGATGAACAGACAAGAGAACACTGAAGCTTTCTTT. It is translated as CASSLKMNRQENTEAFF.

This clone was recorded once. This sequence joins TRBV7-6 and TRBJ1-1, with TRBD1 identical over 11 bases. Losses at the gene ends were 2 bases for V and 1 base for J; bases not matched to a gene: 6. The germline V gene encodes CDR1 SGHVS and CDR2 FNYEAQ. CDR3 length: 17 amino acids. CDR3: CASSLRTGGAQNTEAFF. CDR3 DNA sequence: TGTGCCAGCAGCTTACGGACAGGGGGCGCACAGAACACTGAAGCTTTCTTT.

This chain links TRBV7-6 with TRBJ1-2; D remains ambiguous. Trimming stripped 3 bases from V and 0 bases from J, with 5 bases between. CDR3 size: 13 residues. CDR1 and CDR2 (germline): SGHVS, FNYEAQ. CDR3 sequence: CASSFTTNYGYTF. CDR3 DNA: TGTGCCAGCAGCTTTACGACTAACTATGGCTACACCTTC.

This clone was seen more than once but under ten times. This chain uses TRBV5-5 with TRBJ2-7; 7 bases are a match to TRBD1. The CDR3 totals 15 residues. J lost 4 bases, V lost 1 base, and 8 bases had no gene match. Looked up from germline, CDR1 is SGHKS and CDR2 is YYEKEE (reference sequence). In DNA form, the CDR3 reads TGTGCCAGCAGCTTGTCGTTAGGGGGCGGGTACGAGCAGTACTTC. This gives the protein CASSLSLGGGYEQYF.

This chain connects TRBV7-8 to TRBJ1-5; a possible D gene is TRBD1 (5 bases). With 5 bases removed from V and 8 bases from J, the gap between germline ends came to 10 bases. The CDR3 runs to 12 residues. CDR1 SGHVS and CDR2 FQNEAQ come from the germline V gene. The CDR3 DNA sequence: TGTGCCAGCAGCCGCGGGGGGGAGCCCCAGCATTTT. Translated, it gives CASSRGGEPQHF.